These 22 T cell receptor beta chains were sequenced from one sample in a study of blood T cell repertoires in COVID-19. This table comes from immunoSEQ multiplex PCR, and its TCRdb copy is limited to in-frame clones, with some not included. The table has 130,000 to 150,000 clones, roughly 90% seen once; the top ten hold 1.2%. The sample was PBMCs or T cells enriched from blood (not recorded which). Receptors were obtained from a woman in her twenties or thirties with acute COVID-19.

The J gene is TRBJ2-3, the V gene TRBV5-6; D is possibly TRBD2 (6 bases). This CDR3 comprises 15 residues. Germline V CDR1 and CDR2: SGHDT, YYEEEE. Trimming left V 5 bases short and J 6 bases short, with 19 bases between. The chain's CDR3 is CASSPGWSAGDTQYF. The CDR3 DNA is TGTGCCAGCAGTCCGGGCTGGAGCGCGGGGGATACGCAGTATTTT.

The chain carries TRBV3-1 (or the pseudogene TRBV3-2) and TRBJ2-6, with D maybe TRBD2 (5 bases). Germline CDR1 reads LGHDT; CDR2 reads YNNKEL (reference sequence). CDR3 size: 17 residues. V gave up 0 bases and J gave up 2 bases, with 11 bases separating them. In nucleotides, the CDR3 is TGTGCCAGCAGCCAAGAGTCCGGGAAAGCTGGGGCCAACGTCCTGACTTTC. This codes for CASSQESGKAGANVLTF.

The chain joins TRBV7-2 to TRBJ1-1; tentative D call: TRBD1 (6 bases). Trimming cost V 2 bases and J 1 base, with 11 bases left between them. The CDR3 spans 15 residues. Germline values: CDR1 SGHTA, CDR2 FQGNSA. CDR3 amino acids: CASSLNQGSNTEAFF. The CDR3 region has the DNA TGTGCCAGCAGCTTAAATCAGGGGTCGAACACTGAAGCTTTCTTT.

The chain couples TRBV6-1 to TRBJ2-3, with D possibly TRBD1 on 6 matching bases. From germline, CDR1 is MNHNS and CDR2 SASEGT. V was shortened by 1 base and J by 1 base, with 12 bases between the two germline ends. This CDR3 is built from 16 residues. For the CDR3, the DNA is TGTGCCAGCAGTGAAGTAGGGGGTCTGGGCACAGATACGCAGTATTTT. It encodes CASSEVGGLGTDTQYF.

This chain links TRBV23-1 with TRBJ2-5, with D perhaps TRBD2 (6 bases). TRBV23-1 is an ORF; its function is uncertain. V lost 3 bases to trimming and J lost 5 bases, with 22 bases between them. This CDR3 comprises 17 residues. This CDR3 reads CASSHSSFGRGWETQYF. The DNA of the CDR3 is TGCGCCAGCAGTCATAGTTCCTTCGGGCGGGGTTGGGAGACCCAGTACTTC.

This chain joins TRBV7-3 and TRBJ1-2, with TRBD1 as a possible D gene (6 bases). The germline gives CDR1 SGHTA, CDR2 FQGTGA. This CDR3 has 13 amino acids. Trimming took 4 bases from V and 4 from J, leaving 10 bases between them. The CDR3 is CASSWGPSYGYTF. The DNA of the CDR3 is TGTGCCAGCAGCTGGGGGCCTTCCTATGGCTACACCTTC.

The chain joins TRBV7-2 to TRBJ2-2, with 9 positions matching TRBD2. The CDR3 has 16 amino acids. V dropped 5 bases and J dropped 0; count of bases not matched to a gene: 4. The germline CDR1 and CDR2 sequences are SGHTA and FQGNSA. For the CDR3, the DNA is TGTGCCAGCAGCACGGGACTAGCTGCGAACACCGGGGAGCTGTTTTTT. Translation gives CASSTGLAANTGELFF. Combining the CDR3 with reference TRBV7-2 and TRBJ2-2 gives the whole variable domain GAGVSQSPSNKVTEKGKDVELRCDPISGHTALYWYRQSLGQGLEFLIYFQGNSAPDKSGLPSDRFSAERTGGSVSTLTIQRTQQEDSAVYLCASSTGLAANTGELFFGEGSRLTVL.

The gene calls are TRBV11-1 and TRBJ1-2; no definite D call. Trimming removed 1 base at V and 5 bases at J, with 11 bases between. This CDR3 has 14 amino acids. Germline CDR1 and CDR2: SGHAT and FQDESV (reference sequence). CDR3 protein: CASSLGEESYGYTF. The CDR3 nucleotides read TGTGCCAGCAGCTTAGGTGAAGAGTCTTATGGCTACACCTTC.

The chain has TRBV27 and TRBJ2-1; no firm D call. Trimming stripped 5 bases from V and 6 bases from J, with 11 bases between. CDR3 length: 13 amino acids. CDR1 MNHEY and CDR2 SMNVEV come from the germline V gene (reference sequence). The CDR3 loop is CASSPAFSNEQFF. DNA of the CDR3: TGTGCCAGCAGTCCCGCATTTAGCAATGAGCAGTTCTTC.

The chain carries TRBV9 and TRBJ1-6, with 8 bases that match TRBD1. Germline V CDR1 and CDR2: SGDLS, YYNGEE. This CDR3 region has 14 residues. V was pared by 5 bases and J by 10 bases, with 8 bases of the junction left unmatched. Here the CDR3 DNA reads TGTGCCAGCAGTGGACAGGGAGGTGGCTCACCCCTCCACTTT. It specifies CASSGQGGGSPLHF.

The V gene is TRBV6-2 or TRBV6-3, the J gene TRBJ2-2; no reliable D call. The CDR3 extends over 14 amino acids. The V gene's germline CDR1 is MNHEY and CDR2 SVGEGT. V lost 0 bases and J lost 5, with 7 bases in between. The CDR3 DNA sequence: TGTGCCAGCAGTTACTCGGCTTCTACCGGGGAGCTGTTTTTT. It yields the protein CASSYSASTGELFF.

This rearrangement joins TRBV30 to TRBJ1-1; D uncertain. The CDR3 has 16 amino acids. Trimming stripped 4 bases from V and 1 base from J, with 19 bases between. Germline lookup yields CDR1 GTSNPN and CDR2 SVGIG (reference sequence). CDR3 protein: CAWTGYTEAPNTEAFF. The DNA for the CDR3 is TGTGCCTGGACAGGCTACACGGAGGCACCGAACACTGAAGCTTTCTTT. The full variable domain, completed using reference TRBV30 and TRBJ1-1, is SQTIHQWPATLVQPVGSPLSLECTVEGTSNPNLYWYRQAAGRGLQLLFYSVGIGQISSEVPQNLSASRPQDRQFILSSKKLLLSDSGFYLCAWTGYTEAPNTEAFFGQGTRLTVV.

The rearrangement uses TRBV27 and TRBJ1-4, with D perhaps TRBD1 (6 bases). Looked up from germline, CDR1 is MNHEY and CDR2 is SMNVEV (reference sequence). The CDR3 runs 15 residues. With 0 bases removed from V and 8 bases from J, the gap between germline ends came to 13 bases. CDR3 amino acids: CASSLSNRVREKLFF. In DNA form, the CDR3 reads TGTGCCAGCAGTTTATCGAACAGGGTTAGGGAAAAACTGTTTTTT.

The V gene is TRBV3-1 (or the pseudogene TRBV3-2), the J gene TRBJ2-1; 10 bases align to TRBD1. CDR1 LGHDT and CDR2 YNNKEL come from the germline V gene (reference sequence). J lost 5 bases, V lost 4 bases, and 5 bases had no gene match. The CDR3 spans 15 residues. DNA for the CDR3: TGTGCCAGCAGCCCTCCCGGGACAGGGGACAATGAGCAGTTCTTC. This translates into CASSPPGTGDNEQFF.

DNA for the CDR3: TGCGCCAGCAGCCAAGCAACAGGGGATGGCAATCAGCCCCAGCATTTT. Its translation: CASSQATGDGNQPQHF. The genes are TRBV4-1 and TRBJ1-5, with 7 bases fitting TRBD1. Trimming cost V 1 base and J 2 bases; bases outside gene matches: 5. CDR1 is MGHRA, CDR2 YSYEKL, per germline. The CDR3 runs to 16 residues.

V gene TRBV4-1 combines with J gene TRBJ1-1; TRBD1 aligns across 11 bases. CDR1 MGHRA and CDR2 YSYEKL come from the germline V gene. The CDR3 is 15 amino acids. V lost 2 bases to trimming and J lost 10 bases; unmatched junction nucleotides: 9. The CDR3: CASSQLGQGAIGAFF. As DNA, the CDR3 is TGCGCCAGCAGCCAACTTGGACAGGGGGCGATCGGAGCTTTCTTT.

This chain connects TRBV5-6 to TRBJ2-3, with D hard to call. CDR1 and CDR2 (germline): SGHDT, YYEEEE. This CDR3 is built from 14 residues. V was clipped by 3 bases and J by 0 bases, with 8 bases between them. Here the CDR3 reads CASSSGSSTDTQYF. The CDR3 nucleotides read TGTGCCAGCAGCTCAGGCTCAAGCACAGATACGCAGTATTTT.

The chain uses TRBV6-5 and TRBJ1-2; D not certain. The CDR3 is made up of 14 amino acids. Looked up from germline, CDR1 is MNHEY and CDR2 is SVGAGI. V gave up 6 bases and J gave up 2 bases, with 13 bases separating them. CDR3 region: CASRRLLGNYGYTF. The CDR3 region has the DNA TGTGCCAGCAGACGACTCCTCGGGAACTATGGCTACACCTTC.

This chain links TRBV28 with TRBJ2-1; no reliable D call. The length of the CDR3 is 11 residues. In germline, CDR1 is MDHEN, CDR2 SYDVKM. Trimming took off 4 bases at V and 6 bases at J, with 4 bases between the two ends. CDR3 sequence reads: CASSWANEQFF. CDR3 nucleotides: TGTGCCAGCAGTTGGGCCAATGAGCAGTTCTTC.

The rearrangement uses TRBV25-1 and TRBJ2-7; D not certain. V was clipped by 3 bases and J by 6 bases, with 18 bases between them. This CDR3 is built from 15 residues. Germline V CDR1 and CDR2: MGHDK, SYGVNS. CDR3 nucleotides: TGTGCCAGCAGTGATGGGCAGCTCTTGGTGGGCGAGCAGTACTTC. Protein sequence: CASSDGQLLVGEQYF.

The rearrangement uses TRBV19 and TRBJ1-5; D might be TRBD1 (5 bases). The CDR3 is made up of 13 amino acids. V was trimmed by 3 bases and J by 7 bases, leaving 10 bases between them. The germline CDR1 and CDR2 sequences are LNHDA and SQIVND (reference sequence). The CDR3 protein is CASSIAEGQPQHF. CDR3 bases: TGTGCCAGTAGTATCGCGGAGGGGCAGCCCCAGCATTTT.

This chain uses TRBV28 with TRBJ1-2; no clear D gene. Trimming took 3 bases from V and 0 from J, leaving 11 bases between them. CDR1 is MDHEN and CDR2 is SYDVKM in the germline V gene. CDR3 size: 15 residues. The CDR3 sequence is CASSFDGKPNYGYTF. The CDR3 DNA reads as TGTGCCAGCAGTTTTGACGGGAAACCTAACTATGGCTACACCTTC.